This TCR beta chain was observed in a study of early T cells in non-severe SARS-CoV-2 infection. Background on the study: Sequencing used unsorted whole-blood bulk RNA, so chains lack pairing.

This clonotype was counted a few times. What it recognizes is unknown. Notes on the study in general: Private and CD4 specificities were missed by VDJdb matching, which favored anti-spike CD8 responses.

CDR1 SQVTM and CDR2 ANQGSEA come from the germline V gene. This CDR3 region has 14 residues. V lost 1 base and J lost 3, with 13 bases in between. Individual cDNA molecules received unique molecular identifiers during library preparation. TCRdb itself ran the 5' RACE reads through MiXCR, one entry per CDR3 protein. The sample carries about 110,000 distinct CDR3 sequences, about 12% recorded once. The V and J genes are TRBV29-1 and TRBJ2-7, with D tentatively TRBD2 (5 bases). Sequenced: whole blood. This clonotype originated in an adult who was a healthcare worker with PCR-confirmed SARS-CoV-2 infection or an uninfected control (not recorded which). The CDR3 DNA sequence: TGCAGCGTTGAAGTTCCGGGGAGTCGCTACGAGCAGTACTTC. The encoded protein is CSVEVPGSRYEQYF.